This passage covers 9 T cell receptor beta chains from one sample sequenced in a study of shared clonotypes between healthy human individuals (dated by TCRdb to the early 2020s). Preparation of the library involved the immunoSEQ multiplex PCR assay. TCRdb's version of the immuneACCESS table is confined to in-frame rearrangements and falls short of the full clone set. An unresolved V gene accounts for under half of the shortfall where checked; the remainder is of unknown origin. Recorded for this sample are about 680,000 clones; about three quarters of them occurred a single time. The biggest ten clones account for 1.8% of the sample. The sequencing input was memory CD4+ T cells sorted from blood. Interpreted using the paper, the cell subset or site label stands for: CD45RA-negative fraction. The receptors were gathered from a woman aged 25 to 45 in good health.

The V gene is TRBV19, the J gene TRBJ1-5; 7 bases are a match to TRBD1. The V gene end was trimmed by 7 bases and the J gene end by 5 bases; junction bases not matched to a gene: 5. This CDR3 contains 13 residues. Germline V gene lookup returns CDR1 LNHDA and CDR2 SQIVND (reference sequence). The DNA of the CDR3 is TGTGCCAGTATAGGGGGCTGGGATCAGCCCCAGCATTTT. It is translated as CASIGGWDQPQHF.

The chain recombines TRBV15 with TRBJ2-4; D is possibly TRBD1 (6 bases). V was pared by 5 bases and J by 3 bases, with 14 bases between. The germline V gene has CDR1 LNHNV and CDR2 YYDKDF (reference sequence). This CDR3 is 15 amino acids long. The CDR3 coding sequence is TGTGCCACCAGCCTTCCCAGGGGCGGCAAAAACATTCAGTACTTC. Its translation: CATSLPRGGKNIQYF.

This chain joins TRBV20-1 and TRBJ1-1; the D is unclear. Germline V gene sequence: CDR1 DFQATT, CDR2 SNEGSKA (reference sequence). This CDR3 region has 11 residues. V dropped 0 bases and J dropped 4 bases, with 3 bases sitting between them. The CDR3 sequence: CSARDSTEAFF. In DNA, the CDR3 is TGCAGTGCTAGAGATAGCACTGAAGCTTTCTTT.

This chain uses TRBV19 with TRBJ2-1; D unresolved. Between the trimmed V and J ends, which lost 8 bases and 7 bases, there was a span of 21 bases. Looked up from germline, CDR1 is LNHDA and CDR2 is SQIVND (reference sequence). The CDR3 extends over 15 amino acids. CDR3 DNA: TGTGCCAGTTCACCACAGTTGGTGGTGGCGAATGAGCAGTTCTTC. Amino acid sequence: CASSPQLVVANEQFF.

There are many counts of this clone. This may be a read error, as it is one base from a much larger clone. Different DNA sequences within this sample yield the same CDR3. This chain links TRBV11-2 with TRBJ2-7; 7 bases are a match to TRBD2. V was pared by 4 bases and J by 0 bases, with 3 bases of the junction left unmatched. CDR1 and CDR2 from the germline V gene are SGHAT and FQNNGV. CDR3 length: 14 amino acids. CDR3 in DNA: TGTGCCAGCAGCTACCAGCGGGACTCCTACGAGCAGTACTTC. This sequence encodes CASSYQRDSYEQYF.

DNA for the CDR3: TGTGCCAGCACCCAGGGGGGAAGGAGCAATCAGCCCCAGCATTTT. This encodes CASTQGGRSNQPQHF. J is TRBJ1-5 and V is TRBV6-6, with 7 bases fitting TRBD1. There are 15 residues in the CDR3. Trimming cost V 7 bases and J 1 base; bases outside gene matches: 7. Germline CDR1 and CDR2: MNHNY and SVGAGI (reference sequence).

This clone has more than one count but fewer than ten. This chain links TRBV30 with TRBJ1-5, with 8 bases lining up with TRBD1. The CDR3 loop spans 13 amino acids. V gave up 5 bases and J gave up 2 bases; unmatched junction bases: 2. Germline CDR1 GTSNPN, CDR2 SVGIG (reference sequence). The CDR3 loop reads CAWETGGNQPQHF. The DNA of the CDR3 is TGTGCCTGGGAGACAGGGGGCAATCAGCCCCAGCATTTT.

The V and J genes are TRBV19 and TRBJ2-1; D might be TRBD1 (5 bases). In germline, CDR1 is LNHDA, CDR2 SQIVND (reference sequence). The CDR3 runs to 16 residues. The V end lost 0 bases, the J end lost 0 bases, and 9 bases lay between the germline ends. The CDR3 DNA is TGTGCCAGTAGTATAGATCAGGGCAGCTCCTACAATGAGCAGTTCTTC. Its translation: CASSIDQGSSYNEQFF.

The chain combines TRBV11-2 with TRBJ1-5; 9 nucleotides agree with TRBD1. Looked up from germline, CDR1 is SGHAT and CDR2 is FQNNGV. The CDR3 sequence is 15 residues long. J gave up 2 bases and V 5 bases, and 4 bases lay outside the gene matches. This chain's CDR3 is CASSETGGGNQPQHF. CDR3 DNA: TGTGCCAGCAGCGAGACAGGGGGAGGCAATCAGCCCCAGCATTTT. Using reference TRBV11-2 and TRBJ1-5 for the parts outside the CDR3, the full variable domain is EAGVAQSPRYKIIEKRQSVAFWCNPISGHATLYWYQQILGQGPKLLIQFQNNGVVDDSQLPKDRFSAERLKGVDSTLKIQPAKLEDSAVYLCASSETGGGNQPQHFGDGTRLSIL.